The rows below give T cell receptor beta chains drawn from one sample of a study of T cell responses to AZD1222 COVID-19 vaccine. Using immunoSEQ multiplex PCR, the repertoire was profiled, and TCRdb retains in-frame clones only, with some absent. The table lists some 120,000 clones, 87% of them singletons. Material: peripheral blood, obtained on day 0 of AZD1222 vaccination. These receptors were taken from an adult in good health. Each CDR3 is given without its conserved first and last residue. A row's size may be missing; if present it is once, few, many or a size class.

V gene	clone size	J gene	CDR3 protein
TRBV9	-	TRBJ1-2	ASSVGQDGQYT
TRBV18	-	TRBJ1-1	ASSVQGYTEAF
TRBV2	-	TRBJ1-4	ASSSPDRGRGEKLF
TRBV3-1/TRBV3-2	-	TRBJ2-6	ASSIRLAGLVSGANVLT
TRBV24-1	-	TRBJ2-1	ATSEDNEQF
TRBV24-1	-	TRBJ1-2	ATSDLNINYGYT
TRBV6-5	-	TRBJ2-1	ASRRRDTYNEQF
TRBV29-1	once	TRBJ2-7	SVEDSGYEQY
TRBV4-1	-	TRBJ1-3	ASSQEIGLSGNTIY
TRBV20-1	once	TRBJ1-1	SASLLGTGAF
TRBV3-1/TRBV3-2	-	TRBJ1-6	ASAQGGLRGRINSPLH